The 5 T cell receptor beta chains below come from one sample, sequenced in a study of T cells in Graves' hyperthyroidism and ophthalmopathy. There were TCR beta CDR3 regions amplified from RNA transcripts. In the first-round RT-PCR of the TCR CDR3, the HTBI primer set was used. TCRdb processed the multiplex PCR reads anew with MiXCR; each CDR3 protein has one entry. The sample gives 500,000 to 750,000 distinct CDR3 sequences, around 42% of which show up once; more than 7% is in the top ten. The sample taken for sequencing was peripheral blood or thyroid tissue (not recorded which). The source of these receptors is a woman aged 18-30 years with Graves' hyperthyroidism.

This clonotype has at least ten counts. The chain has TRBV19 and TRBJ1-2; TRBD1 matches at 9 bases. There are 13 residues in the CDR3. The ends lost 3 bases at V and 8 bases at J; junction bases unmatched: 4. In germline, CDR1 is LNHDA, CDR2 SQIVND (reference sequence). CDR3 sequence reads: CASSMPTGGGYTF. The CDR3 DNA follows: TGTGCCAGTAGTATGCCGACAGGGGGAGGCTACACCTTC.

The rearrangement uses TRBV7-9 and TRBJ2-7, with D possibly called TRBD1 or TRBD2 (6 bases each). Trimming took off 5 bases at V and 2 bases at J, with 13 bases between the two ends. The CDR3 loop spans 14 amino acids. The V gene's germline CDR1 is SEHNR and CDR2 FQNEAQ (reference sequence). As DNA, the CDR3 is TGTGCCAGCAGCAGGGGGGACCCTCCCTACGAGCAGTACTTC. This translates into CASSRGDPPYEQYF.

The V call is TRBV10-3, the J call TRBJ2-5; D perhaps matches TRBD1 (6 bases). Germline loops: CDR1 ENHRY, CDR2 SYGVKD. The CDR3 extends over 15 amino acids. Between the trimmed V and J ends, which lost 10 bases and 4 bases, there was a span of 22 bases. This CDR3 is CATVDSLGKGETQYF. The CDR3 DNA is TGTGCCACCGTGGACAGCTTGGGGAAGGGAGAGACCCAGTACTTC.

The chain couples TRBV29-1 to TRBJ1-3, with D tentatively TRBD1 (5 bases). Germline values: CDR1 SQVTM, CDR2 ANQGSEA. The CDR3 is made up of 15 amino acids. V was trimmed by 6 bases and J by 8 bases, leaving 23 bases between them. This chain's CDR3 is CSVSLGDQLLDTIYF. For the CDR3, the DNA is TGCAGCGTGTCCCTAGGGGACCAGTTACTTGACACCATATATTTT.

In this sample, this clonotype turned up many times. The chain employs TRBV20-1 and TRBJ1-6; 9 bases match TRBD1. The V segment lost 2 bases and the J segment 14 bases; nucleotides outside the gene matches: 13. The CDR3 covers 15 residues. Per germline, CDR1 DFQATT and CDR2 SNEGSKA (reference sequence). CDR3 coding DNA: TGCAGTGCTAGAACCACCGGGACAGGGACGTCGGCCCTCCACTTT. This translates into CSARTTGTGTSALHF.